Sequencing of this TCR beta chain was carried out in a study of blood T cell repertoires in COVID-19. About the research overall: COVID-19 samples collected from the United States, Italy and Spain covered acute and convalescent phases. In each case, the material was cDNA or gDNA derived from T cells, B-cell-depleted T cells, or PBMCs.

Assay: immunoSEQ multiplex PCR; the TCRdb copy retains only in-frame clones and omits some. The table records about 370,000 clones, 90% of them present only once. Sequenced: peripheral blood. This TCR was sampled from a man younger than 35 with active or convalescent COVID-19.

CDR3 DNA: TGTGCCAGCAGTGACAGGGTCTACGAGCAGTACTTC. It is translated as CASSDRVYEQYF. V usage is TRBV25-1 and J usage is TRBJ2-7; possibly TRBD1 for D (5 bases). The germline V and J ends were trimmed by 3 bases and 3 bases, with 6 bases remaining between them. The CDR3 has 12 residues. In germline, CDR1 is MGHDK, CDR2 SYGVNS.